These 16 T cell receptor beta chains were sequenced from one sample in a study of blood T cells in healthy people across ages. The second PCR ran about 6 to 11 cycles with a sample-barcoded 5' primer and J-beta primers. TCRdb passed the 5' RACE reads through MiXCR, listing each CDR3 protein once. The data hold more than 800,000 distinct CDR3 sequences, with under 55% observed a single time. The sequenced material came from blood. These receptors were taken from a woman aged 55 to 70 in good health.

This clonotype was found once. At one end the junction does not follow the germline gene, possibly because of a read error. The J gene is TRBJ2-3, the V gene TRBV6-2 or TRBV6-3; D is perhaps TRBD2 (6 bases). The CDR3 has 18 residues. CDR1 is MNHEY, CDR2 SVGEGT, per germline. In DNA form, the CDR3 reads TGTGCCAGCAGTTACCCAAAGGTCAGGCTAGCGAGCACAGGTACGCAGTATTTT. It is translated as CASSYPKVRLASTGTQYF.

This clonotype was seen a few times. V usage is TRBV20-1 and J usage is TRBJ2-7, with a possible D match to TRBD2 (6 bases). The CDR3 is 15 residues long. The germline gives CDR1 DFQATT, CDR2 SNEGSKA (reference sequence). The V gene lost 0 bases and the J gene lost 7 bases, with 19 bases spanning the gap. CDR3 residues: CSARETGSWPWEQYF. The CDR3, as DNA: TGCAGTGCTAGAGAAACCGGGAGCTGGCCGTGGGAGCAGTACTTC.

The J gene is TRBJ1-6, the V gene TRBV27; D unresolved. The V end was cut by 5 bases, the J end by 6 bases, with 17 bases between. This CDR3 is 16 amino acids long. Germline-derived CDR1 and CDR2 are MNHEY and SMNVEV (reference sequence). CDR3 loop: CASSIPPVRTNSPLHF. The DNA for the CDR3 is TGTGCCAGCAGTATACCCCCGGTTAGGACTAATTCACCCCTCCACTTT.

This clonotype turned up a few times. The gene calls are TRBV4-1 and TRBJ1-1; D gene unclear. CDR1 is MGHRA and CDR2 is YSYEKL in the germline V gene. The CDR3 runs 13 residues. V was pared by 2 bases and J by 1 base, with 5 bases between. The DNA for the CDR3 is TGCGCCAGCAGCCAAAGGACGAACACTGAAGCTTTCTTT. Translation: CASSQRTNTEAFF.

This clonotype appeared a single time. The chain is built from TRBV11-2 and TRBJ2-5, with TRBD2 matching 12 bases. The DNA end favors TRBJ2-7, so the J call may be wrong. Germline loops: CDR1 SGHAT, CDR2 FQNNGV. The CDR3 loop spans 14 amino acids. The CDR3 region is CASSRTSGTPEQYF. The DNA of the CDR3 is TGTGCCAGCAGCCGGACTAGCGGGACACCCGAGCAGTACTTC.

The chain has TRBV20-1 and TRBJ2-3; TRBD1 is a possible D gene (5 bases). V was pared by 3 bases and J by 4 bases, with 17 bases between. The CDR3 consists of 15 residues. CDR1 DFQATT and CDR2 SNEGSKA come from the germline V gene (reference sequence). CDR3 nucleotide sequence: TGCAGTGCTAGTATGACAGCTCCAAGGCCAGATACGCAGTATTTT. Translation gives CSASMTAPRPDTQYF.

This clonotype has a count of ten or more. The V call is TRBV28, the J call TRBJ2-5; 8 bases line up with TRBD1. J was trimmed by 4 bases and V by 7 bases; bases with no gene match: 11. The CDR3 has 15 amino acids. Germline CDR1 is MDHEN and CDR2 is SYDVKM. CDR3: CASTPLGRGRETQYF. The DNA of the CDR3 is TGTGCCAGCACCCCTCTTGGCAGGGGGCGAGAGACCCAGTACTTC. The whole variable domain, filled in from reference TRBV28 and TRBJ2-5, reads DVKVTQSSRYLVKRTGEKVFLECVQDMDHENMFWYRQDPGLGLRLIYFSYDVKMKEKGDIPEGYSVSREKKERFSLILESASTNQTSMYLCASTPLGRGRETQYFGPGTRLLVL.

This clonotype was detected only a few times. The chain has TRBV14 and TRBJ2-7; D remains unclear. The germline V gene encodes CDR1 SGHDN and CDR2 FVKESK. This CDR3 region has 14 residues. Trimming removed 2 bases at V and 2 bases at J, with 10 bases between. CDR3 region: CASSQTLGPYEQYF. For the CDR3, the DNA is TGTGCCAGCAGCCAAACACTTGGGCCCTACGAGCAGTACTTC.

J is TRBJ2-1 and V is TRBV11-2, with TRBD2 matching 11 bases. V lost 5 bases, J lost 4 bases, and 7 bases stayed unmatched. Germline V gives CDR1 SGHAT, CDR2 FQNNGV. This CDR3 has 16 amino acids. The chain's CDR3 is CASSPGTSGVYNEQFF. In DNA, the CDR3 is TGTGCCAGCAGCCCCGGGACTAGCGGAGTTTACAATGAGCAGTTCTTC.

This chain links TRBV11-2 with TRBJ2-1; no clear D. CDR3 length equals 15 residues. The germline CDR1 and CDR2 sequences are SGHAT and FQNNGV. Trimming took 5 bases from V and 5 from J, leaving 16 bases between them. The DNA of the CDR3 is TGTGCCAGCAGCCTCCCCTTGGGCCTCAACAATGAGCAGTTCTTC. It translates to CASSLPLGLNNEQFF. The variable domain in full, completed from reference TRBV11-2 and TRBJ2-1, reads EAGVAQSPRYKIIEKRQSVAFWCNPISGHATLYWYQQILGQGPKLLIQFQNNGVVDDSQLPKDRFSAERLKGVDSTLKIQPAKLEDSAVYLCASSLPLGLNNEQFFGPGTRLTVL.

Regarding this clonotype: A much larger clone lies one base from this, so it may be a read error. The chain employs TRBV5-4 and TRBJ2-5, with TRBD2 matching over 8 bases. The CDR3 is made up of 15 amino acids. The V gene's germline CDR1 is SGHNT and CDR2 YYREEE (reference sequence). The V gene end was trimmed by 7 bases and the J gene end by 3 bases; junction bases not matched to a gene: 11. The chain's CDR3 is CASGQVSGEKETQYF. The CDR3 coding sequence is TGTGCCAGCGGCCAAGTTAGCGGGGAAAAAGAGACCCAGTACTTC.

The genes are TRBV6-5 and TRBJ1-6, with D perhaps TRBD1 (6 bases). This CDR3 is 13 amino acids long. The germline V gene encodes CDR1 MNHEY and CDR2 SVGAGI. Trimming left V 6 bases short and J 7 bases short, with 10 bases between. CDR3: CASRQGLNSPLHF. CDR3 in DNA: TGTGCCAGCAGACAGGGCCTGAATTCACCCCTCCACTTT.

The chain joins TRBV6-1 to TRBJ2-7; TRBD2 matches at 14 bases. CDR3 length: 16 amino acids. J gave up 6 bases and V 1 base, and 5 bases lay outside the gene matches. Germline assignment: CDR1 MNHNS and CDR2 SASEGT. In nucleotides, the CDR3 is TGTGCCAGCAGTGAAGGGACTAGCGGGAGGAGAAGCGAGCAGTACTTC. As protein: CASSEGTSGRRSEQYF.

The V call is TRBV10-1, the J call TRBJ2-7; D is perhaps TRBD1 (5 bases). V was trimmed by 4 bases and J by 2 bases, leaving 9 bases between them. This CDR3 has 13 amino acids. Germline V gene sequence: CDR1 WNHNN, CDR2 SYGVQD (reference sequence). CDR3: CASSAAGPYEQYF. The CDR3, as DNA: TGCGCCAGCAGTGCGGCAGGGCCCTACGAGCAGTACTTC.

The chain carries TRBV29-1 and TRBJ2-7; 7 positions agree with TRBD2. V lost 7 bases to trimming and J lost 3 bases; unmatched junction nucleotides: 3. The CDR3 runs to 11 residues. Germline V gene sequence: CDR1 SQVTM, CDR2 ANQGSEA. The CDR3 loop reads CSGGGIYEQYF. CDR3 coding DNA: TGCAGCGGGGGGGGTATCTACGAGCAGTACTTC.

In this sample, this clonotype turned up a few times. V is TRBV7-2 and J is TRBJ2-7, with 7 bases lining up with TRBD1. Germline V gene lookup returns CDR1 SGHTA and CDR2 FQGNSA. Germline trimming cut 1 base from V and 8 bases from J; bases unmatched to any gene: 8. The CDR3 extends over 14 amino acids. CDR3 DNA sequence: TGTGCCAGCAGCTTAGTAGGCTGGGGACAGAAGCAGTACTTC. It codes for CASSLVGWGQKQYF.